This entry is about one T cell receptor (beta chain). The CDR3 runs 13 residues. Trimming cost V 1 base and J 4 bases, with 11 bases left between them. From germline, CDR1 is GTSNPN and CDR2 SVGIG (reference sequence). This entry belongs to a study of blood T cell repertoires in COVID-19. Study-wide background: There were acute and convalescent COVID-19 samples, and they came from the United States, Italy and Spain.

The repertoire was sequenced with immunoSEQ multiplex PCR; TCRdb's copy has only in-frame clones and lacks some. The sample shows 250,000 to 350,000 clones, 85% to 90% of them seen only once. Sequencing was performed on peripheral blood. The clonotype was recovered from a woman in her 30s with COVID-19, enrolled during active disease. This rearrangement joins TRBV30 to TRBJ2-7, with D hard to call. CDR3 residues: CAWSDARLYEQYF. CDR3 nucleotide sequence: TGTGCCTGGAGTGATGCCAGACTGTACGAGCAGTACTTC.